One and the same sample provided the 29 T cell receptor beta chains below, sequenced in a study of T cell repertoires in cytomegalovirus infection. TCRdb analysed the reads with MiXCR anew, one entry per CDR3 protein. The data hold about 140,000 distinct CDR3 sequences, with 6.5% observed a single time. The sequenced sample consisted of PBMCs. Every receptor here comes from a human donor in good health (CMV status not recorded). Some clones in this sample may be carry-over from other donors' samples.

This clonotype was found many times. The chain uses TRBV19 and TRBJ2-1, with 12 nucleotides matching TRBD2. Germline trimming cut 11 bases from V and 9 bases from J; bases unmatched to any gene: 11. From germline, CDR1 is LNHDA and CDR2 SQIVND (reference sequence). The CDR3 is 14 amino acids. The CDR3 is CAVGLAGGFGEQFF. Written as DNA, the CDR3 is TGTGCCGTAGGGCTAGCGGGGGGGTTCGGTGAGCAGTTCTTC.

This clonotype occurred many times. This chain connects TRBV27 to TRBJ2-7; 9 nucleotides align to TRBD2. The CDR3 extends over 15 amino acids. Germline V gives CDR1 MNHEY, CDR2 SMNVEV (reference sequence). V was clipped by 2 bases and J by 2 bases; unmatched bases: 4. CDR3 region: CASSLAPSGAYEQYF. As DNA, the CDR3 is TGTGCCAGCAGTTTAGCGCCTAGCGGGGCCTACGAGCAGTACTTC.

The sample holds a few counts of this clonotype. The chain uses TRBV7-4 and TRBJ1-1; D not resolved. Germline lookup yields CDR1 SGHVT and CDR2 SQSDAQ. The V gene lost 1 base and the J gene lost 10 bases, with 16 bases spanning the gap. The CDR3 loop spans 14 amino acids. CDR3 in amino acids: CASSLEVFGSGAFF. The CDR3, as DNA: TGTGCCAGCAGCTTAGAGGTTTTTGGGTCGGGAGCTTTCTTT.

This clonotype was found many times. The genes are TRBV7-8 and TRBJ1-3; D unresolved. The germline CDR1 and CDR2 sequences are SGHVS and FQNEAQ. The ends were cut back, 2 bases at V and 4 bases at J, with 12 bases in the middle. The CDR3 is 15 amino acids. The CDR3 is CASSLSPTWGNTIYF. The CDR3, as DNA: TGTGCCAGCAGCTTATCCCCGACGTGGGGAAACACCATATATTTT. Looking up the rest from reference TRBV7-8 and TRBJ1-3 gives the full variable domain: GAGVSQSPRYKVAKRGQDVALRCDPISGHVSLFWYQQALGQGPEFLTYFQNEAQLDKSGLPSDRFFAERPEGSVSTLKIQRTQQEDSAVYLCASSLSPTWGNTIYFGEGSWLTVV.

This clonotype was recorded at least ten times. The chain couples TRBV19 to TRBJ1-5, with D unresolved. Trimming removed 1 base from V and 6 bases from J, with 7 bases in between. The CDR3 sequence is 13 residues long. Germline V gene lookup returns CDR1 LNHDA and CDR2 SQIVND (reference sequence). CDR3 amino acids: CASSIGWGQPQHF. DNA of the CDR3: TGTGCCAGTAGTATAGGGTGGGGTCAGCCCCAGCATTTT. Looking up the rest from reference TRBV19 and TRBJ1-5 gives the full variable domain: DGGITQSPKYLFRKEGQNVTLSCEQNLNHDAMYWYRQDPGQGLRLIYYSQIVNDFQKGDIAEGYSVSREKKESFPLTVTSAQKNPTAFYLCASSIGWGQPQHFGDGTRLSIL.

This clonotype has a count of ten or more. One junction end disagrees with the germline gene, perhaps due to a read error. The chain is built from TRBV6-2 or TRBV6-3 and TRBJ2-7; 9 bases map to TRBD1. Germline V gene sequence: CDR1 MNHEY, CDR2 SVGEGT. The CDR3 is made up of 13 amino acids. The CDR3 DNA is TGTGCCAGCGCAGGGACAGGGTCCTTCGAGCAGTACTTC. Encoded protein: CASAGTGSFEQYF.

V usage is TRBV20-1 and J usage is TRBJ1-1, with a possible D match to TRBD1 (5 bases). The CDR3 consists of 13 residues. Trimming left V 6 bases short and J 5 bases short, with 16 bases between. Germline CDR1 and CDR2: DFQATT and SNEGSKA (reference sequence). CDR3 amino acids: CSARDPRETEAFF. The DNA of the CDR3 is TGCAGTGCCCGGGACCCCCGCGAGACTGAAGCTTTCTTT.

This clonotype was seen at least ten times. The chain joins TRBV7-9 to TRBJ1-6; D not resolved. With 3 bases removed from V and 11 bases from J, the gap between germline ends came to 8 bases. CDR1 is SEHNR and CDR2 is FQNEAQ in the germline V gene (reference sequence). The CDR3 is 12 amino acids. DNA for the CDR3: TGTGCCAGCAGCTTGGGAGTTCCACCCCTCCACTTT. Translation gives CASSLGVPPLHF.

This clonotype was counted many times. V gene TRBV12-3 or TRBV12-4 combines with J gene TRBJ1-4; no reliable D call. The CDR3 is 13 residues long. Trimming stripped 8 bases from V and 6 bases from J, with 13 bases between. CDR3 sequence (DNA): TGTGCCAGCGGACGGCAGACTTATGAAAAACTGTTTTTT. This translates into CASGRQTYEKLFF.

This clonotype was observed many times. V usage is TRBV7-8 and J usage is TRBJ2-5, with a tentative D call TRBD2 (7 bases). V dropped 5 bases and J dropped 3 bases, with 19 bases sitting between them. This CDR3 is built from 16 residues. Germline V CDR1 and CDR2: SGHVS, FQNEAQ. CDR3: CASSPERGGGEETQYF. CDR3 in DNA: TGTGCCAGCAGCCCGGAGCGGGGAGGGGGTGAAGAGACCCAGTACTTC.

This clonotype was counted ten times or more. V usage is TRBV19 and J usage is TRBJ2-4; a weak D match, TRBD1 (6 bases). Trimming pared 3 bases from V and 6 bases from J, leaving 12 bases between. Looked up from germline, CDR1 is LNHDA and CDR2 is SQIVND (reference sequence). The CDR3 sequence is 14 residues long. The CDR3 region is CASSISQGLNIQYF. The CDR3 nucleotides are TGTGCCAGTAGTATTAGTCAGGGGCTAAACATTCAGTACTTC.

Only a few counts were recorded for this clonotype. This chain uses TRBV5-4 with TRBJ2-7; D call uncertain. The CDR3 runs to 14 residues. V gave up 0 bases and J gave up 2 bases, with 9 bases separating them. Germline CDR1 is SGHNT and CDR2 is YYREEE (reference sequence). Here the CDR3 DNA reads TGTGCCAGCAGCTTGGATGGAAAGGCCTACGAGCAGTACTTC. As protein: CASSLDGKAYEQYF.

This clonotype was seen many times. The V call is TRBV7-9, the J call TRBJ1-2, with no clear D. Germline V gives CDR1 SEHNR, CDR2 FQNEAQ (reference sequence). The CDR3 is made up of 15 amino acids. Trimming cost V 5 bases and J 2 bases, with 15 bases left between them. The CDR3, as DNA: TGTGCCAGCAGCCCCACCCCGGGCTGGAACTATGGCTACACCTTC. Translation: CASSPTPGWNYGYTF.

This clonotype was seen at least ten times. CDR3 DNA sequence: TGTGCCAGTAGTATAACAGGGGGAACAGATACGCAGTATTTT. It codes for CASSITGGTDTQYF. J is TRBJ2-3 and V is TRBV19; 8 positions agree with TRBD1. CDR3 length equals 14 residues. The junction had 1 base not matched to a gene; V was cut back by 2 bases and J by 3 bases. Germline lookup yields CDR1 LNHDA and CDR2 SQIVND (reference sequence).

This clonotype was recorded at least ten times. The rearrangement joins TRBV28 to TRBJ2-1; D may be TRBD1 or TRBD2 (5 bases each). Germline V gene sequence: CDR1 MDHEN, CDR2 SYDVKM. The CDR3 spans 13 residues. The V and J ends lost 1 base and 8 bases respectively, with 9 bases between them. The CDR3 region is CASSLLRGHEQFF. The CDR3 coding sequence is TGTGCCAGCAGTTTATTGAGGGGTCATGAGCAGTTCTTC. The full variable domain, its missing parts supplied by reference TRBV28 and TRBJ2-1, is DVKVTQSSRYLVKRTGEKVFLECVQDMDHENMFWYRQDPGLGLRLIYFSYDVKMKEKGDIPEGYSVSREKKERFSLILESASTNQTSMYLCASSLLRGHEQFFGPGTRLTVL.

This clonotype was counted many times. J is TRBJ2-7 and V is TRBV20-1, with 8 bases identical to TRBD1. In germline, CDR1 is DFQATT, CDR2 SNEGSKA (reference sequence). The V and J ends lost 3 bases and 3 bases, in that order; junction bases with no gene match: 7. The CDR3 sequence is 14 residues long. The CDR3 nucleotides are TGCAGTGCTAGCGGTCGACAGGGGCTCTACGAGCAGTACTTC. This encodes CSASGRQGLYEQYF.

The V and J genes are TRBV5-4 and TRBJ2-3; D gene uncertain. The CDR3 sequence is 15 residues long. Trimming left V 2 bases short and J 4 bases short, with 14 bases between. Germline values: CDR1 SGHNT, CDR2 YYREEE (reference sequence). The CDR3 region is CASSLARGNADTQYF. The CDR3 nucleotides are TGTGCCAGCAGCTTAGCTCGTGGAAACGCAGATACGCAGTATTTT.

At least ten counts were recorded for this clonotype. V usage is TRBV19 and J usage is TRBJ2-2; TRBD2 might be the D (5 bases). Looked up from germline, CDR1 is LNHDA and CDR2 is SQIVND (reference sequence). The CDR3 spans 14 residues. Trimming left V 6 bases short and J 3 bases short, with 11 bases between. The CDR3 is CASRSGGYTGELFF. CDR3 nucleotides: TGTGCCAGTAGGAGCGGCGGTTACACCGGGGAGCTGTTTTTT.

This clonotype was detected ten times or more. This chain links TRBV7-2 with TRBJ1-4; possibly TRBD1 for D (6 bases). Germline loops: CDR1 SGHTA, CDR2 FQGNSA. The length of the CDR3 is 16 residues. The V gene lost 5 bases and the J gene lost 0 bases, with 13 bases spanning the gap. The chain's CDR3 is CASSPQGEATNEKLFF. The CDR3 coding sequence is TGTGCCAGCAGCCCACAGGGAGAGGCAACTAATGAAAAACTGTTTTTT. Based on the CDR3 plus reference TRBV7-2 and TRBJ1-4, the full variable domain is GAGVSQSPSNKVTEKGKDVELRCDPISGHTALYWYRQSLGQGLEFLIYFQGNSAPDKSGLPSDRFSAERTGGSVSTLTIQRTQQEDSAVYLCASSPQGEATNEKLFFGSGTQLSVL.

The V gene is TRBV18, the J gene TRBJ2-5; TRBD1 is a possible D gene (6 bases). Germline V gives CDR1 KGHSH, CDR2 LQKENI. The CDR3 spans 13 residues. Trimming cost V 4 bases and J 4 bases, with 10 bases left between them. CDR3 DNA sequence: TGTGCCAGCTCACTACAGGGACCAGAGACCCAGTACTTC. Amino acid sequence: CASSLQGPETQYF.

This clonotype occurred many times. This chain connects TRBV28 to TRBJ2-7; D gene uncertain. From germline, CDR1 is MDHEN and CDR2 SYDVKM. The germline V and J ends were trimmed by 4 bases and 5 bases, with 9 bases remaining between them. This CDR3 spans 12 amino acids. The CDR3 reads CASSSLGNEQYF. The CDR3 bases are TGTGCCAGCAGTTCCCTGGGGAACGAGCAGTACTTC.

This clonotype showed up many times. The chain couples TRBV12-5 to TRBJ2-2, with D unresolved. CDR1 and CDR2 from the germline V gene are LGHNT and FRNRAP. With 7 bases removed from V and 6 bases from J, the gap between germline ends came to 9 bases. The CDR3 covers 12 residues. The CDR3 nucleotides are TGTGCTAGTGCCCCCTTGGCCGGGGAGCTGTTTTTT. Amino acid sequence: CASAPLAGELFF.

This clonotype was seen ten or more times. The chain recombines TRBV28 with TRBJ2-1, with 11 bases matching TRBD1. The CDR3 runs to 16 residues. Germline trimming cut 4 bases from V and 8 bases from J; bases unmatched to any gene: 10. Germline values: CDR1 MDHEN, CDR2 SYDVKM. The CDR3 reads CASSSSGTGGSDEQFF. The CDR3 coding sequence is TGTGCCAGCAGTTCCTCCGGGACAGGGGGATCGGATGAGCAGTTCTTC.

This clonotype was detected ten times or more. The chain joins TRBV2 to TRBJ1-2, with D possibly matching TRBD1 (6 bases). The CDR3 is 14 residues long. Germline assignment: CDR1 SNHLY and CDR2 FYNNEI. V was shortened by 5 bases and J by 0 bases, with 10 bases between the two germline ends. CDR3 protein: CASSQQGPNYGYTF. The CDR3 nucleotides read TGTGCCAGCAGTCAACAGGGCCCTAACTATGGCTACACCTTC.

This clonotype appeared many times. The gene calls are TRBV12-5 and TRBJ1-4; tentative D call: TRBD1 (5 bases). Germline CDR1 and CDR2: LGHNT and FRNRAP. This CDR3 is built from 16 residues. The germline V and J ends were trimmed by 4 bases and 5 bases, with 17 bases remaining between them. The CDR3 spells CASGSGGGYGNEKLFF. CDR3 sequence (DNA): TGTGCTAGTGGTTCCGGGGGAGGGTACGGAAATGAAAAACTGTTTTTT.

This clonotype was observed many times. The J gene is TRBJ1-6, the V gene TRBV11-2; TRBD1 aligns across 7 bases. The CDR3 has 16 amino acids. The germline gives CDR1 SGHAT, CDR2 FQNNGV. V lost 2 bases, J lost 4 bases, and 5 bases stayed unmatched. CDR3 DNA sequence: TGTGCCAGCAGCTTAAGGGGGCGCGATTATAATTCACCCCTCCACTTT. Translation gives CASSLRGRDYNSPLHF.

The table lists this clonotype with a few counts. The V and J genes are TRBV24-1 and TRBJ2-1; 11 bases match TRBD2. Germline loops: CDR1 KGHDR, CDR2 SFDVKD. The length of the CDR3 is 15 residues. Germline trimming cut 6 bases from V and 4 bases from J; bases unmatched to any gene: 4. The CDR3 reads CATSPGTSGYNEQFF. The CDR3 DNA reads TGTGCCACCAGTCCCGGGACTAGCGGATACAATGAGCAGTTCTTC.

This clonotype was detected only a few times. J is TRBJ2-2 and V is TRBV5-1; D not certain. Trimming left V 1 base short and J 0 bases short, with 7 bases between. The V gene's germline CDR1 is SGHRS and CDR2 YFSETQ. The CDR3 has 15 residues. In DNA form, the CDR3 reads TGCGCCAGCAGCTTGTACGGCTCGAACACCGGGGAGCTGTTTTTT. Residues: CASSLYGSNTGELFF.

This clonotype has a handful of counts. The CDR3 DNA follows: TGCAGCGTCGCGACACCGCTGGGGCGAAGTCTTGACTACACCTTC. It yields the protein CSVATPLGRSLDYTF. The rearrangement joins TRBV29-1 to TRBJ1-2, with a possible D match to TRBD1 (5 bases). Trimming took 6 bases from V and 10 from J, leaving 27 bases between them. The CDR3 runs to 15 residues. From germline, CDR1 is SQVTM and CDR2 ANQGSEA.